The 3 T cell receptor beta chains below all came from one sample that was sequenced in a study of blood T cell repertoires in COVID-19. The method was immunoSEQ multiplex PCR; TCRdb's version includes in-frame clones alone and lacks a portion of them. In the table there are 150,000 or so clones, approximately 77% of which are singletons. The sequenced material came from PBMCs or T cells enriched from blood (not recorded which). All receptors derive from a man in his sixties who had recovered from COVID-19.

V gene TRBV6-1 combines with J gene TRBJ2-7; possibly TRBD2 for D (6 bases). Trimming removed 2 bases at V and 0 bases at J, with 11 bases between. The CDR3 covers 15 residues. Per germline, CDR1 MNHNS and CDR2 SASEGT. CDR3 sequence (DNA): TGTGCCAGCAGTGAAATGGGACTGAGCTCCTACGAGCAGTACTTC. Residues: CASSEMGLSSYEQYF.

V is TRBV10-3 and J is TRBJ1-3; 7 bases agree with TRBD1. The germline V gene has CDR1 ENHRY and CDR2 SYGVKD. The CDR3 contains 16 residues. With 7 bases clipped from V and 0 bases from J, the junction kept 9 bases outside the gene matches. In nucleotides, the CDR3 is TGTGCCATCACCGAACCGGGACAGCTCTCTGGAAACACCATATATTTT. Translating gives CAITEPGQLSGNTIYF.

This clone was detected only a few times. The V gene is TRBV6-5, the J gene TRBJ1-5, with TRBD1 as a possible D gene (6 bases). CDR1 is MNHEY, CDR2 SVGAGI, per germline. V gave up 6 bases and J gave up 3 bases, with 12 bases separating them. This CDR3 spans 14 amino acids. The CDR3 loop reads CASSPQGNNQPQHF. CDR3 DNA sequence: TGTGCCAGCAGCCCGCAGGGGAACAATCAGCCCCAGCATTTT.